This TCR beta chain stems from a study of cytomegalovirus exposure and HLA in healthy donors. General study findings and limits: A later analysis reportedly found fewer N-insertions in an Asian-associated ancestry cluster than the roughly 670-donor mean. Later genetic work tied a missense DCLRE1C variant to beta-chain V and J trimming.

On this clone: Antigen: not known.

PCR was performed using 60 Vbeta and 13 Jbeta primers. Here immunoSEQ multiplex PCR was the method, and the copy in TCRdb shows in-frame clones only, minus some. The table lists about 120,000 clones, about 9.4% of them singletons. The sample consisted of PBMCs. This clonotype was sampled from a woman between 40 and 55 years old in good health and CMV-seropositive.

Here the CDR3 reads CASSYRAGVMNTEAFF. In DNA, the CDR3 is TGTGCCAGCAGTTATAGGGCGGGAGTTATGAACACTGAAGCTTTCTTT. V is TRBV27 and J is TRBJ1-1, with D uncertain. Trimming pared 4 bases from V and 0 bases from J, leaving 15 bases between. The CDR3 totals 16 residues. Germline CDR1 and CDR2: MNHEY and SMNVEV (reference sequence).